Listed below are T cell receptor beta chains from one sample, sequenced in a study of pediatric ulcerative colitis. Some clones are missing from TCRdb's copy, which holds only in-frame ones; the method was immunoSEQ multiplex PCR. Of fewer than 30,000 clones in the sample, 65% to 80% were seen once. Sequenced input: gut tissue. All receptors derive from a boy between 10 and 17 years old with severe ulcerative colitis. CDR3s include the opening cysteine and the closing phenylalanine or tryptophan. The order of the fields is J gene, D gene, V gene, clone size, CDR3 protein, CDR3 DNA. D genes are given only for firm matches. Rows give clone size only sometimes, using once, few, many, or a class for an expanded clone.

j_gene: TRBJ1-3; d_gene: .; v_gene: TRBV2; abundance: .; CDR3aa: CASSEWTLTGAGNTIYF; CDR3nt: TGTGCCAGCAGTGAATGGACGTTGACAGGCGCTGGAAACACCATATATTTT
j_gene: TRBJ2-1; d_gene: TRBD2; v_gene: TRBV2; abundance: .; CDR3aa: CASSERLADLRSEQFF; CDR3nt: TGTGCCAGCAGTGAACGACTAGCGGACCTCCGTAGTGAGCAGTTCTTC
j_gene: TRBJ2-1; d_gene: .; v_gene: TRBV7-8; abundance: .; CDR3aa: CASSFPGREQFF; CDR3nt: TGTGCCAGCAGCTTTCCGGGCCGTGAGCAGTTCTTC
j_gene: TRBJ2-2; d_gene: TRBD1; v_gene: TRBV30; abundance: .; CDR3aa: CAWRPQGAGELFF; CDR3nt: TGTGCCTGGAGGCCCCAGGGGGCCGGGGAGCTGTTTTTT
j_gene: TRBJ2-3; d_gene: .; v_gene: TRBV11-3; abundance: .; CDR3aa: CASSPRTTDTQYF; CDR3nt: TGTGCCAGCAGCCCAAGAACCACAGATACGCAGTATTTT
j_gene: TRBJ2-3; d_gene: .; v_gene: TRBV5-4; abundance: .; CDR3aa: CASSLDPRGPDTQYF; CDR3nt: TGTGCCAGCAGCTTGGACCCCCGCGGTCCCGATACGCAGTATTTT
j_gene: TRBJ2-3; d_gene: TRBD2; v_gene: TRBV10-3; abundance: few; CDR3aa: CAISDPLAGEGTDTQYF; CDR3nt: TGTGCCATCAGTGACCCATTAGCGGGAGAGGGCACAGATACGCAGTATTTT
j_gene: TRBJ2-5; d_gene: .; v_gene: TRBV29-1; abundance: .; CDR3aa: CSVEQGETQYF; CDR3nt: TGCAGCGTTGAACAGGGTGAGACCCAGTACTTC
j_gene: TRBJ1-1; d_gene: .; v_gene: TRBV2; abundance: .; CDR3aa: CASSEHLLSLNTEVFF; CDR3nt: TGTGCCAGCAGTGAACACTTGCTCAGCCTGAACACTGAAGTTTTCTTT
j_gene: TRBJ2-3; d_gene: TRBD2; v_gene: TRBV7-2; abundance: .; CDR3aa: CASSLDGRATDTQYF; CDR3nt: TGTGCCAGCAGCTTAGACGGGAGGGCCACAGATACGCAGTATTTT
j_gene: TRBJ2-1; d_gene: .; v_gene: TRBV7-2; abundance: medium-sized; CDR3aa: CASSSGRLLDEQFF; CDR3nt: TGTGCCAGCAGCTCGGGCCGCCTCCTCGATGAGCAGTTCTTC
j_gene: TRBJ2-3; d_gene: TRBD2; v_gene: TRBV18; abundance: .; CDR3aa: CASSPAGLAGADTQYF; CDR3nt: TGTGCCAGCTCACCGGCCGGACTAGCGGGAGCAGATACGCAGTATTTT
j_gene: TRBJ2-1; d_gene: TRBD2; v_gene: TRBV29-1; abundance: .; CDR3aa: CSVERGGSNEQFF; CDR3nt: TGCAGCGTCGAGAGGGGCGGGAGCAATGAGCAGTTCTTC
j_gene: TRBJ2-3; d_gene: .; v_gene: TRBV6-1; abundance: .; CDR3aa: CASSEAPGGRGHWDTQYF; CDR3nt: TGTGCCAGCAGTGAAGCGCCGGGGGGCAGGGGGCATTGGGATACGCAGTATTTT
j_gene: TRBJ2-3; d_gene: TRBD2; v_gene: TRBV7-3; abundance: .; CDR3aa: CASSLQASGSGADTQYF; CDR3nt: TGTGCCAGCAGCTTACAGGCTAGCGGGAGTGGGGCAGATACGCAGTATTTT
j_gene: TRBJ1-5; d_gene: .; v_gene: TRBV28; abundance: few; CDR3aa: CASSLPGRVRSLQPQHF; CDR3nt: TGTGCCAGCAGTTTACCGGGCAGGGTTCGGAGCCTCCAGCCCCAGCATTTT
j_gene: TRBJ2-3; d_gene: TRBD2; v_gene: TRBV7-2; abundance: .; CDR3aa: CASSLGSGRSIDTQYF; CDR3nt: TGTGCCAGCAGCTTAGGTAGCGGGAGATCGATAGATACGCAGTATTTT
j_gene: TRBJ2-2; d_gene: TRBD2; v_gene: TRBV11-2; abundance: .; CDR3aa: CASSPAGGKNTGELFF; CDR3nt: TGTGCCAGCAGTCCCGCGGGAGGGAAAAACACCGGGGAGCTGTTTTTT
j_gene: TRBJ1-1; d_gene: .; v_gene: TRBV13; abundance: few; CDR3aa: CASSLGQGRSRSAFF; CDR3nt: TGTGCCAGCAGCTTAGGCCAGGGGAGGTCCAGGTCTGCTTTCTTT
j_gene: TRBJ2-1; d_gene: TRBD2; v_gene: TRBV7-9; abundance: .; CDR3aa: CASSSTRLAGVVFEQFF; CDR3nt: TGTGCCAGCAGCTCCACGCGACTAGCGGGAGTAGTGTTTGAGCAGTTCTTC
j_gene: TRBJ2-3; d_gene: TRBD2; v_gene: TRBV7-2; abundance: once; CDR3aa: CASSLQSSGRGADTQYF; CDR3nt: TGTGCCAGCAGCTTACAATCTAGCGGGAGAGGCGCAGATACGCAGTATTTT
j_gene: TRBJ2-7; d_gene: TRBD2; v_gene: TRBV4-2; abundance: once; CDR3aa: CASSPLGAGGSGEQYF; CDR3nt: TGTGCCAGCAGCCCCCTGGGAGCGGGAGGGTCCGGCGAGCAGTACTTC
j_gene: TRBJ1-2; d_gene: .; v_gene: TRBV10-2; abundance: .; CDR3aa: CASSDVETYGYTF; CDR3nt: TGCGCCAGCAGTGATGTAGAAACCTATGGCTACACCTTC
j_gene: TRBJ2-3; d_gene: TRBD2; v_gene: TRBV5-4; abundance: few; CDR3aa: CASSLKLAGGRDTQYF; CDR3nt: TGTGCCAGCAGCTTGAAGCTAGCGGGAGGGCGTGATACGCAGTATTTT
j_gene: TRBJ2-5; d_gene: TRBD1; v_gene: TRBV11-3; abundance: .; CDR3aa: CASSDRGPETQYF; CDR3nt: TGTGCCAGCTCCGACAGGGGCCCAGAGACCCAGTACTTC
j_gene: TRBJ2-1; d_gene: TRBD2; v_gene: TRBV10-3; abundance: .; CDR3aa: CAISPSWREHPNEQFF; CDR3nt: TGTGCCATCAGTCCCTCCTGGCGGGAGCATCCCAATGAGCAGTTCTTC
j_gene: TRBJ1-1; d_gene: TRBD1; v_gene: TRBV19; abundance: few; CDR3aa: CASSDTGDTEAFF; CDR3nt: TGTGCCAGTAGTGATACAGGGGACACTGAAGCTTTCTTT
j_gene: TRBJ1-2; d_gene: .; v_gene: TRBV19; abundance: .; CDR3aa: CASSIDWVNYGYTF; CDR3nt: TGTGCCAGTAGTATCGACTGGGTCAACTATGGCTACACCTTC
j_gene: TRBJ2-7; d_gene: .; v_gene: TRBV4-1; abundance: once; CDR3aa: CASSFYEGSGEQYF; CDR3nt: TGCGCCAGCAGCTTTTATGAAGGGTCAGGCGAGCAGTACTTC
j_gene: TRBJ2-7; d_gene: TRBD1; v_gene: TRBV5-6; abundance: .; CDR3aa: CASSLADRGITYEQYF; CDR3nt: TGTGCCAGCAGCTTGGCGGACAGGGGAATTACCTACGAGCAGTACTTC
j_gene: TRBJ2-7; d_gene: TRBD2; v_gene: TRBV6-5; abundance: .; CDR3aa: CVGGSWPEQYF; CDR3nt: TGTGTTGGCGGGAGCTGGCCCGAGCAGTACTTC
j_gene: TRBJ2-6; d_gene: .; v_gene: TRBV7-2; abundance: .; CDR3aa: CASSSTGAGANVLTF; CDR3nt: TGTGCCAGCAGCTCGACGGGGGCTGGGGCCAACGTCCTGACTTTC
j_gene: TRBJ2-7; d_gene: TRBD2; v_gene: TRBV19; abundance: few; CDR3aa: CASSPRMSGGSFYEQYF; CDR3nt: TGTGCCAGTAGTCCCCGCATGTCGGGAGGCTCCTTCTACGAGCAGTACTTC
j_gene: TRBJ2-5; d_gene: .; v_gene: TRBV6-5; abundance: few; CDR3aa: CASRTGSQETQYF; CDR3nt: TGTGCCAGCAGAACAGGGTCCCAAGAGACCCAGTACTTC
j_gene: TRBJ2-2; d_gene: TRBD1; v_gene: TRBV5-4; abundance: .; CDR3aa: CASSLVQGVDTGELFF; CDR3nt: TGTGCCAGCAGCTTGGTGCAGGGGGTCGACACCGGGGAGCTGTTTTTT
j_gene: TRBJ1-1; d_gene: .; v_gene: TRBV6-6; abundance: .; CDR3aa: CASLAGATNTEAFF; CDR3nt: TGTGCCAGCCTCGCAGGGGCGACAAACACTGAAGCTTTCTTT
j_gene: TRBJ2-2; d_gene: .; v_gene: TRBV2; abundance: .; CDR3aa: CASKRRAGAGTGELFF; CDR3nt: TGTGCCAGCAAGAGGAGGGCAGGGGCGGGTACCGGGGAGCTGTTTTTT
j_gene: TRBJ2-1; d_gene: .; v_gene: TRBV6-6; abundance: .; CDR3aa: CASQRGSSYNEQFF; CDR3nt: TGTGCCAGTCAGAGGGGGAGCTCCTACAATGAGCAGTTCTTC
j_gene: TRBJ2-3; d_gene: .; v_gene: TRBV6-4; abundance: .; CDR3aa: CASSETIGSTDTQYF; CDR3nt: TGTGCCAGCAGTGAGACTATCGGTAGCACAGATACGCAGTATTTT
j_gene: TRBJ2-7; d_gene: .; v_gene: TRBV6-1; abundance: .; CDR3aa: CASSERAGTITYEQYF; CDR3nt: TGTGCCAGCAGTGAAAGGGCCGGGACCATCACCTACGAGCAGTACTTC
j_gene: TRBJ2-2; d_gene: TRBD2; v_gene: TRBV11-2; abundance: few; CDR3aa: CASSPRPLAGGSGELFF; CDR3nt: TGTGCCAGCAGCCCACGCCCACTAGCGGGAGGTTCCGGGGAGCTGTTTTTT
j_gene: TRBJ2-2; d_gene: .; v_gene: TRBV9; abundance: .; CDR3aa: CASSPQRQAQNTGELFF; CDR3nt: TGTGCCAGCAGCCCACAAAGACAGGCCCAGAACACCGGGGAGCTGTTTTTT
j_gene: TRBJ1-5; d_gene: .; v_gene: TRBV2; abundance: .; CDR3aa: CASNLGLQQPQHF; CDR3nt: TGTGCCAGCAATCTAGGACTGCAACAGCCCCAGCATTTT
j_gene: TRBJ2-5; d_gene: .; v_gene: TRBV7-6; abundance: .; CDR3aa: CASSFLQGGDWTQYF; CDR3nt: TGTGCCAGCAGCTTCTTACAGGGTGGGGATTGGACCCAGTACTTC
j_gene: TRBJ2-2; d_gene: .; v_gene: TRBV2; abundance: .; CDR3aa: CASRPGPQATGELFF; CDR3nt: TGTGCCAGCAGGCCGGGACCGCAGGCCACCGGGGAGCTGTTTTTT